This TCR beta chain was captured by sequencing in a study of metastatic and nonmetastatic thyroid tumors (dated by TCRdb to between 2020 and 2021). Looking at the study overall: Repertoires from peripheral blood and from tumor or nodule tissue samples of malignant and benign thyroid patients were compared. Here is what the overall study found, with its caveats: TCR beta diversity was reported as significantly higher in malignant tumors than in benign nodules, in both blood and tumor samples.

As to this clone: There is no known antigen for this receptor. The input lacks base qualities; no much larger clone sits a single base away.

The CDR3 spans 18 residues, from the cysteine through the phenylalanine. The kept DNA is CDR3 alone, 54 bases in frame from the first base. The germline V gene encodes CDR1 SGHAT and CDR2 FQDESV (reference sequence). V and J lose 5 bases and 5 bases, and a span of 25 bases separates them. Before undergoing thyroid surgery, none of the patients had been given any kind of treatment. Using T-cell receptor beta sequencing, the researchers looked back retrospectively at clinical samples from patients, gathered between about 2012 and 2019. The method was PCR. Sequenced on an Illumina HiSeq 4000. High-throughput sequencing was used to profile the TCR beta-chain CDR3 region of every patient. Turning to the authors' computational methods: The researchers built a classifier to tell apart papillary thyroid cancer patients with distant metastasis, based on CDR3 differences among clinicopathological groups. Repertoire diversity was assessed with the Shannon index, and tumor-blood repertoire similarity with the Morisita-Horn index. TCRdb trimmed public reads at Q25 via fastp, called clones via MiXCR and kept in-frame beta chains. These V and J calls are TCRdb output, not the study's own analysis. Counted in this sample were approximately 38,000 clones; about 27% of them appeared once. The ten largest clonotypes hold 11% of the sample.

The sequence is built from TRBV11-1 and TRBJ1-5; TRBD1 might be the D gene, on 5 matching bases. The receptor's source is a male donor with papillary thyroid cancer or a benign thyroid nodule (not recorded which). Some clones in this sample may be carry-over from other donors' samples. Sequencing was done on a sample of blood. CDR3 region: CASSPTGDNSLGHQPQHF. The DNA sequence is as follows: TGTGCCAGCAGCCCCACGGGCGATAACAGCTTGGGGCATCAGCCCCAGCATTTT.